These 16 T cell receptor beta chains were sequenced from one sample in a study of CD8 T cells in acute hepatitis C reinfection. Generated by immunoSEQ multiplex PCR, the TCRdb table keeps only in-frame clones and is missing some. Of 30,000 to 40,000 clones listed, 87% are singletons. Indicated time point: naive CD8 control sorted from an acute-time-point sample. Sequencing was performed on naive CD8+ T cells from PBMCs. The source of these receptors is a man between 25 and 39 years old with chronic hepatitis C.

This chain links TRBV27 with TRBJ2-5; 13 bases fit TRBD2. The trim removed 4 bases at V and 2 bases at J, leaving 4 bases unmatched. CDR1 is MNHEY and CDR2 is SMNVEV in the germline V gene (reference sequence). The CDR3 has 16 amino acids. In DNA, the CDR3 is TGTGCCAGCAGTTGGGGACTAGCGGGACCACAAGAGACCCAGTACTTC. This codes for CASSWGLAGPQETQYF.

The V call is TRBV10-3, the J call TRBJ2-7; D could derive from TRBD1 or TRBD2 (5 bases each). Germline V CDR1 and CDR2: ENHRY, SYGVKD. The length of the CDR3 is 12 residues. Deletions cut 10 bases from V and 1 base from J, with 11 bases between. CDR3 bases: TGTGCCACCGGGACGGAATCCTACGAGCAGTACTTC. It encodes CATGTESYEQYF.

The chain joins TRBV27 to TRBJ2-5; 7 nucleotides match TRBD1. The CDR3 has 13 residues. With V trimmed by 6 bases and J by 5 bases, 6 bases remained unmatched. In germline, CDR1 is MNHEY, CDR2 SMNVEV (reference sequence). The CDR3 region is CASSTTGPETQYF. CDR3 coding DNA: TGTGCCAGCAGCACGACAGGGCCCGAGACCCAGTACTTC.

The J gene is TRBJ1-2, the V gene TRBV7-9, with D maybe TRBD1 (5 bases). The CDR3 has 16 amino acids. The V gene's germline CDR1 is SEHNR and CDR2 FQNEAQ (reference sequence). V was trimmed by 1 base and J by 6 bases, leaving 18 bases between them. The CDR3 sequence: CASSLGWQGMENGYTF. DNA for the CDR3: TGTGCCAGCAGCTTAGGGTGGCAGGGAATGGAGAATGGCTACACCTTC.

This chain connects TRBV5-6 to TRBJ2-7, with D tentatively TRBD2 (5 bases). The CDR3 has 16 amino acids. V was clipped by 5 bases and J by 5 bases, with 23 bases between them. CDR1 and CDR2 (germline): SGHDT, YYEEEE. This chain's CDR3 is CASSSRVGAPLDEQYF. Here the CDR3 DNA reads TGTGCCAGCAGTTCGCGGGTCGGTGCTCCTCTCGACGAGCAGTACTTC.

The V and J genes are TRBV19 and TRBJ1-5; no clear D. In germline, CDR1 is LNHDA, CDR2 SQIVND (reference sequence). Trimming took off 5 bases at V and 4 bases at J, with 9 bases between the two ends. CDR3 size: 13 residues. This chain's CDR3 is CASSSRMNQPQHF. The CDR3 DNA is TGTGCCAGTAGTTCAAGGATGAATCAGCCCCAGCATTTT. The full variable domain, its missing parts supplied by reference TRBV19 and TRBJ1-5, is DGGITQSPKYLFRKEGQNVTLSCEQNLNHDAMYWYRQDPGQGLRLIYYSQIVNDFQKGDIAEGYSVSREKKESFPLTVTSAQKNPTAFYLCASSSRMNQPQHFGDGTRLSIL.

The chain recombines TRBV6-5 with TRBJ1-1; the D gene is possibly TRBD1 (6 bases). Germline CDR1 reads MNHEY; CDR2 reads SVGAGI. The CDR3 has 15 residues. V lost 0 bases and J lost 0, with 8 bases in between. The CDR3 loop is CASSYSRGMNTEAFF. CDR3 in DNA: TGTGCCAGCAGTTACTCTAGGGGGATGAACACTGAAGCTTTCTTT.

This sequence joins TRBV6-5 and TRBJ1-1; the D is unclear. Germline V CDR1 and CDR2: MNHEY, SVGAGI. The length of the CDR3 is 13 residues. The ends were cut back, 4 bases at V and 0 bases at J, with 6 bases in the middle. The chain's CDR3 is CASSFEVNTEAFF. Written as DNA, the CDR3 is TGTGCCAGCAGTTTTGAGGTGAACACTGAAGCTTTCTTT.

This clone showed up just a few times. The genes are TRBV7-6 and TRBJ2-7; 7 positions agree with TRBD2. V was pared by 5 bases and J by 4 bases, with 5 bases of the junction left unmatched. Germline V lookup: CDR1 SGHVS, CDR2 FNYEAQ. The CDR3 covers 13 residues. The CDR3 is CASSPGRGYEQYF. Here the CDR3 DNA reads TGTGCCAGCAGCCCGGGGAGGGGTTACGAGCAGTACTTC. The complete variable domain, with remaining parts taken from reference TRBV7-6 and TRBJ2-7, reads GAGVSQSPRYKVTKRGQDVALRCDPISGHVSLYWYRQALGQGPEFLTYFNYEAQQDKSGLPNDRFSAERPEGSISTLTIQRTEQRDSAMYRCASSPGRGYEQYFGPGTRLTVT.

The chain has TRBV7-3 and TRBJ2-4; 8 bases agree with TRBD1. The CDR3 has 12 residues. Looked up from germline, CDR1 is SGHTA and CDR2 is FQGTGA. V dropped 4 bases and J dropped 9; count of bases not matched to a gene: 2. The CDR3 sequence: CASSSGGGIQYF. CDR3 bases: TGTGCCAGCAGCTCAGGGGGCGGCATTCAGTACTTC.

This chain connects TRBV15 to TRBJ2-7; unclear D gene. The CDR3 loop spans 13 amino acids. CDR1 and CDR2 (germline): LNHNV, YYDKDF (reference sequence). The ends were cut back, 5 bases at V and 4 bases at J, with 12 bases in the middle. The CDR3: CATSRVPWYEQYF. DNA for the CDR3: TGTGCCACCAGCCGAGTTCCGTGGTACGAGCAGTACTTC.

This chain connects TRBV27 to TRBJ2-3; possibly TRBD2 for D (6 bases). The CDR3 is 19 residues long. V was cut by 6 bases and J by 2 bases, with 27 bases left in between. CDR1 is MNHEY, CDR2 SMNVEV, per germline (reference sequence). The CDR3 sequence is CASSLWDFSSGTHTDTQYF. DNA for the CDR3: TGTGCCAGCAGCCTATGGGATTTTTCGTCCGGGACTCACACAGATACGCAGTATTTT.

The CDR3 DNA is TGTGCCAGCAGCTCAATGGGGTCCTCAGAGACCCAGTACTTC. The encoded protein is CASSSMGSSETQYF. J is TRBJ2-5 and V is TRBV5-8; no firm D call. Germline loops: CDR1 SGHTS, CDR2 YDEGEE. Trimming cost V 3 bases and J 4 bases, with 13 bases left between them. The CDR3 totals 14 residues.

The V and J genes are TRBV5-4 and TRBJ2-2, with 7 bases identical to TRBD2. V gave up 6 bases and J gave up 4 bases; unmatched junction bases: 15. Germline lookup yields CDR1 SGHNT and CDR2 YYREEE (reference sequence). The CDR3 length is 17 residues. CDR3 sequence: CASTPFPREKGTGELFF. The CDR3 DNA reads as TGTGCCAGCACCCCCTTTCCGCGGGAGAAGGGCACCGGGGAGCTGTTTTTT.

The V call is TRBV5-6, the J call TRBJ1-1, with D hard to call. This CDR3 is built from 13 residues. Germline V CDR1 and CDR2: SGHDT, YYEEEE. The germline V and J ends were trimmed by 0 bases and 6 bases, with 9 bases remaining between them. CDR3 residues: CASSLVRVAEAFF. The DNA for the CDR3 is TGTGCCAGCAGCTTGGTTAGGGTAGCTGAAGCTTTCTTT.

The CDR3 nucleotides read TGTGCCAGCAGCGTAGGTGGTGAGCAGTTCTTC. Its protein is CASSVGGEQFF. V usage is TRBV9 and J usage is TRBJ2-1, with D unresolved. This CDR3 spans 11 amino acids. Germline V gene lookup returns CDR1 SGDLS and CDR2 YYNGEE. Trimming took off 0 bases at V and 9 bases at J, with 4 bases between the two ends.